Presented here are 6 T cell receptor beta chains from one specimen sequenced in a study of blood T cell repertoires in COVID-19. Repertoires were generated with immunoSEQ multiplex PCR, while TCRdb's copy carries only in-frame clones and drops some. The sample has approximately 360,000 clones; around 86% are singletons. The sample comprised PBMCs or T cells enriched from blood (not recorded which). The receptors were sampled from a woman aged 45 to 65 who had recovered from COVID-19.

The chain recombines TRBV14 with TRBJ1-6; D may be TRBD1 (6 bases). V was trimmed by 1 base and J by 7 bases, leaving 11 bases between them. Germline values: CDR1 SGHDN, CDR2 FVKESK. The CDR3 contains 15 residues. The chain's CDR3 is CASSQAGVRNSPLHF. The CDR3 nucleotides read TGTGCCAGCAGCCAAGCAGGGGTTCGCAATTCACCCCTCCACTTT.

Only one count was recorded for this clone. This chain links TRBV18 with TRBJ1-4; D uncertain. With 1 base removed from V and 8 bases from J, the gap between germline ends came to 14 bases. The V gene's germline CDR1 is KGHSH and CDR2 LQKENI. The CDR3 spans 15 residues. The DNA of the CDR3 is TGTGCCAGCTCACCACTAATCTGGGGAGAAGAAAAACTGTTTTTT. Translated, it gives CASSPLIWGEEKLFF.

The V gene is TRBV19, the J gene TRBJ2-2; D remains unclear. CDR3 size: 13 residues. Germline lookup yields CDR1 LNHDA and CDR2 SQIVND (reference sequence). V was trimmed by 1 base and J by 5 bases, leaving 5 bases between them. The DNA for the CDR3 is TGTGCCAGTAGTATAGGGCGGACCGGGGAGCTGTTTTTT. This translates into CASSIGRTGELFF.

This CDR3 is CASSDPPRADQPQHF. The CDR3 DNA reads TGTGCCAGTAGTGACCCTCCCAGGGCAGATCAGCCCCAGCATTTT. This chain joins TRBV19 and TRBJ1-5, with D perhaps TRBD1 (5 bases). The length of the CDR3 is 15 residues. V dropped 5 bases and J dropped 5 bases, with 16 bases sitting between them. Germline values: CDR1 LNHDA, CDR2 SQIVND (reference sequence).

V usage is TRBV10-3 and J usage is TRBJ2-7, with 8 bases aligning to TRBD2. The CDR3 runs to 15 residues. CDR1 is ENHRY and CDR2 is SYGVKD in the germline V gene. Germline trimming cut 4 bases from V and 4 bases from J; bases unmatched to any gene: 9. CDR3 residues: CAISGGGSGKYEQYF. The CDR3 region has the DNA TGTGCCATCAGTGGGGGTGGTAGCGGGAAGTACGAGCAGTACTTC.

This chain uses TRBV6-5 with TRBJ1-2; D ambiguous. The CDR3 extends over 13 amino acids. Germline V lookup: CDR1 MNHEY, CDR2 SVGAGI. V was pared by 2 bases and J by 2 bases, with 6 bases between. This CDR3 is CASSYNSNYGYTF. The CDR3 DNA is TGTGCCAGCAGTTACAACAGCAACTATGGCTACACCTTC.